This T cell receptor (beta chain) was recorded in a study of blood T cell repertoires in COVID-19. The overall study: Either two negative PCRs, clearance, or symptom resolution qualified Cohort 3 donors as recovered.

The CDR3 sequence is 14 residues long. CDR1 is DFQATT, CDR2 SNEGSKA, per germline (reference sequence). Trimming removed 3 bases from V and 1 base from J, with 10 bases in between. Participant-reported clinical history was the basis for cohort assignment. Clones were read by immunoSEQ multiplex PCR, and TCRdb kept only the in-frame ones, dropping some. There are fewer than 200,000 clones in the sample; 79% occur only once, and around 20% lies in the top ten. This clone was found a few times. This sequence was found in a woman aged 70 to 79 in a cohort exposed to, infected with or recovered from COVID-19 (not recorded which). Sequenced: PBMCs or T cells enriched from blood (not recorded which). The chain joins TRBV20-1 to TRBJ1-3, with TRBD1 as a possible D gene (5 bases). CDR3 protein: CSASPGGSGNTIYF. CDR3 coding DNA: TGCAGTGCTAGTCCCGGGGGATCTGGAAACACCATATATTTT.